Listed here are 14 T cell receptor beta chains from one sample, sequenced in a study of Ad26.COV2.S vaccination and SARS-CoV-2 variants. Treatment given: approximately 18 received Ad26.COV2.S at low or high dose, single or two shots; about five received placebo; per-sample allocation not given. Samples were taken on day 63 after the first vaccine or placebo injection. Clones were sequenced by immunoSEQ multiplex PCR, and TCRdb holds only the in-frame ones, with some missing. The data contain approximately 360,000 clones, 83% of them singletons. The sample consisted of peripheral blood, taken in a trial of Ad26.COV2.S vaccine versus placebo. These receptors came from a person between 18 and 65 years old who received the Ad26.COV2.S COVID-19 vaccine or a placebo.

The chain employs TRBV24-1 and TRBJ1-2, with D uncertain. CDR1 and CDR2 from the germline V gene are KGHDR and SFDVKD. V was pared by 4 bases and J by 4 bases, with 12 bases between. This CDR3 comprises 14 residues. CDR3: CATSEAPATYGYTF. CDR3 nucleotides: TGTGCCACCAGTGAGGCCCCAGCTACCTATGGCTACACCTTC.

The rearrangement joins TRBV7-9 to TRBJ2-1, with no clear D. The germline V gene has CDR1 SEHNR and CDR2 FQNEAQ (reference sequence). The CDR3 loop spans 14 amino acids. V shed 1 base and J shed 1 base, with 5 bases lying between them. In DNA, the CDR3 is TGTGCCAGCAGCTTAGGGGGATCCTACAATGAGCAGTTCTTC. Protein: CASSLGGSYNEQFF.

The chain recombines TRBV11-2 with TRBJ1-5; D gene uncertain. Germline values: CDR1 SGHAT, CDR2 FQNNGV. Trimming shortened V by 3 bases and J by 2 bases, and 8 bases separated the two germline ends. The CDR3 totals 14 residues. DNA of the CDR3: TGTGCCAGCAGCTTCCGGGCCTGCAATCAGCCCCAGCATTTT. It encodes CASSFRACNQPQHF. Looking up the rest from reference TRBV11-2 and TRBJ1-5 gives the full variable domain: EAGVAQSPRYKIIEKRQSVAFWCNPISGHATLYWYQQILGQGPKLLIQFQNNGVVDDSQLPKDRFSAERLKGVDSTLKIQPAKLEDSAVYLCASSFRACNQPQHFGDGTRLSIL.

V usage is TRBV30 and J usage is TRBJ1-1; 8 bases align to TRBD1. The CDR3 is 12 residues long. V was pared by 8 bases and J by 11 bases, with 13 bases of the junction left unmatched. Germline CDR1 reads GTSNPN; CDR2 reads SVGIG (reference sequence). The CDR3 sequence: CAGCGQGASAFF. As DNA, the CDR3 is TGTGCCGGATGCGGACAGGGCGCGTCGGCTTTCTTT.

V is TRBV6-5 and J is TRBJ2-7, with a possible D match to TRBD2 (5 bases). The ends were cut back, 6 bases at V and 3 bases at J, with 15 bases in the middle. Germline CDR1 is MNHEY and CDR2 is SVGAGI. CDR3 size: 14 residues. The DNA of the CDR3 is TGTGCCAGCAGAACCCCTCGGGGTGGCTACGAGCAGTACTTC. Amino acid sequence: CASRTPRGGYEQYF.

The chain employs TRBV5-1 and TRBJ1-1; 7 positions agree with TRBD1. Germline CDR1 SGHRS, CDR2 YFSETQ. This CDR3 comprises 14 residues. V was clipped by 0 bases and J by 5 bases; unmatched bases: 4. Here the CDR3 reads CASSLGQGLTEAFF. CDR3 coding DNA: TGCGCCAGCAGCTTGGGACAGGGTCTTACTGAAGCTTTCTTT.

The chain combines TRBV3-1 (or the pseudogene TRBV3-2) with TRBJ2-7, with D tentatively TRBD1 (5 bases). Germline CDR1 is LGHDT and CDR2 is YNNKEL (reference sequence). V gave up 6 bases and J gave up 7 bases, with 13 bases separating them. This CDR3 has 12 amino acids. The CDR3, as DNA: TGTGCCAGCAGTCGCAGGGAATTGGAGCAGTACTTC. It encodes CASSRRELEQYF.

This chain connects TRBV9 to TRBJ2-3, with no clear D. V shed 0 bases and J shed 5 bases, with 7 bases lying between them. From germline, CDR1 is SGDLS and CDR2 YYNGEE. The CDR3 has 13 amino acids. Written as DNA, the CDR3 is TGTGCCAGCAGCGTAGTTCCCGAAGATACGCAGTATTTT. Amino acid sequence: CASSVVPEDTQYF.

CDR3 DNA sequence: TGCGCCAGCAGCCAGGGACAGGCGGGGAGTGAAGCTTTCTTT. Protein product: CASSQGQAGSEAFF. The chain employs TRBV4-1 and TRBJ1-1, with 8 bases aligning to TRBD1. The V gene end was trimmed by 3 bases and the J gene end by 7 bases; junction bases not matched to a gene: 7. Germline CDR1 MGHRA, CDR2 YSYEKL. This CDR3 contains 14 residues.

V usage is TRBV9 and J usage is TRBJ1-2; 7 positions agree with TRBD1. V was pared by 0 bases and J by 4 bases, with 6 bases of the junction left unmatched. CDR3 length: 15 amino acids. CDR1 SGDLS and CDR2 YYNGEE come from the germline V gene. The CDR3 coding sequence is TGTGCCAGCAGCGTAGGCACAGGGGTTAGCTATGGCTACACCTTC. Amino acids: CASSVGTGVSYGYTF.

The gene calls are TRBV27 and TRBJ2-1; TRBD1 matches 10 bases. Germline values: CDR1 MNHEY, CDR2 SMNVEV (reference sequence). J lost 8 bases, V lost 5 bases, and 12 bases had no gene match. This CDR3 has 16 residues. The DNA of the CDR3 is TGTGCCAGCAGTCCCGCCCGGGACAGGGGATTGGATGAGCAGTTCTTC. Its translation: CASSPARDRGLDEQFF.

V is TRBV11-2 and J is TRBJ2-7, with 9 positions matching TRBD1. This CDR3 is built from 15 residues. CDR1 is SGHAT, CDR2 FQNNGV, per germline. V lost 3 bases and J lost 5; bases outside the gene matches: 8. Here the CDR3 reads CASSFRRQGVDEQYF. Here the CDR3 DNA reads TGTGCCAGCAGCTTTAGGAGACAGGGGGTCGACGAGCAGTACTTC.

The rearrangement links TRBV5-1 to TRBJ2-7; tentatively, D is TRBD2 (6 bases). CDR3 length equals 12 residues. The V gene lost 2 bases and the J gene lost 5 bases, with 8 bases spanning the gap. The germline gives CDR1 SGHRS, CDR2 YFSETQ. CDR3 region: CASSFPGDEQYF. The CDR3 bases are TGCGCCAGCAGCTTCCCGGGGGACGAGCAGTACTTC.

CDR3 in DNA: TGTGCCACCAGCAACCGCAGGGGGCGCACGCAGTATTTT. It translates to CATSNRRGRTQYF. The V and J genes are TRBV15 and TRBJ2-3; TRBD1 agrees at 8 bases. V lost 4 bases to trimming and J lost 9 bases; unmatched junction nucleotides: 6. Germline V gene data show CDR1 as LNHNV and CDR2 as YYDKDF (reference sequence). CDR3 length equals 13 residues. The full variable domain, in which reference TRBV15 and TRBJ2-3 provide the parts outside the CDR3, is DAMVIQNPRYQVTQFGKPVTLSCSQTLNHNVMYWYQQKSSQAPKLLFHYYDKDFNNEADTPDNFQSRRPNTSFCFLDIRSPGLGDTAMYLCATSNRRGRTQYFGPGTRLTVL.